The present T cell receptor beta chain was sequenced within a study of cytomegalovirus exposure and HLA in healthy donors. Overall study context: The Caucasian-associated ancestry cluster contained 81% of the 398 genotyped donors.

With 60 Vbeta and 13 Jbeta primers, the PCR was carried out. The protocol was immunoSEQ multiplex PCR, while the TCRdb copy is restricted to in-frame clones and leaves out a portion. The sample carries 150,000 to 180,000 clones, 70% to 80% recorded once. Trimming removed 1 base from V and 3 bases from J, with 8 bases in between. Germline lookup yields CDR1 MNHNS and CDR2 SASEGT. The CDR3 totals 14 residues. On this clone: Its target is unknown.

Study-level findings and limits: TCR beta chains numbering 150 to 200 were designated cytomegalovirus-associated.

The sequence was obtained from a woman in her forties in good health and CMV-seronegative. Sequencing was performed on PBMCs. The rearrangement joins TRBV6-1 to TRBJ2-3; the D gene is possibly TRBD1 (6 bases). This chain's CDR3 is CASSEGDKTDTQYF. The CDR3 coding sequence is TGTGCCAGCAGTGAAGGGGACAAAACAGATACGCAGTATTTT.